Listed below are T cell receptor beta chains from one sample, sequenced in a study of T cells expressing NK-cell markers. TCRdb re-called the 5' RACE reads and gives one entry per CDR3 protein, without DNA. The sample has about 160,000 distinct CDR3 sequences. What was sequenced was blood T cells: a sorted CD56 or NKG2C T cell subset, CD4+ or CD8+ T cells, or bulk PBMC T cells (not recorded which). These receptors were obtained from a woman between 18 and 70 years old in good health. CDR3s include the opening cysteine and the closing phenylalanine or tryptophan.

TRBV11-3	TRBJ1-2	CASSLDGTGSGYTF
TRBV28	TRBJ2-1	CASRTRQARGYNEQFF
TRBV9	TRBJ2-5	CASSVSGGLETQYF
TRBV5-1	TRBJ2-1	CASSSTSPYYNEQFF
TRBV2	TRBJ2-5	CASASRGSAETQYF
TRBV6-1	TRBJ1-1	CASNRVMGTEAFF
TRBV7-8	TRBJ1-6	CASSLVRDRDSPLHF
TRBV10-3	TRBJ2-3	CAAGGTDTQYF
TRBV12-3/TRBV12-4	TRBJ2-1	CASSLASGLVGISSYNEQFF
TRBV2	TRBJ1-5	CASSGPGTSDNQPQHF
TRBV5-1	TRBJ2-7	CASSLESRSTYEQYF
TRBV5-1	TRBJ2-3	CASSLTQGENTQYF
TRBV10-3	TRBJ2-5	CATRAGGNQETQYF
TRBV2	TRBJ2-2	CASIRRGQGTGELFF